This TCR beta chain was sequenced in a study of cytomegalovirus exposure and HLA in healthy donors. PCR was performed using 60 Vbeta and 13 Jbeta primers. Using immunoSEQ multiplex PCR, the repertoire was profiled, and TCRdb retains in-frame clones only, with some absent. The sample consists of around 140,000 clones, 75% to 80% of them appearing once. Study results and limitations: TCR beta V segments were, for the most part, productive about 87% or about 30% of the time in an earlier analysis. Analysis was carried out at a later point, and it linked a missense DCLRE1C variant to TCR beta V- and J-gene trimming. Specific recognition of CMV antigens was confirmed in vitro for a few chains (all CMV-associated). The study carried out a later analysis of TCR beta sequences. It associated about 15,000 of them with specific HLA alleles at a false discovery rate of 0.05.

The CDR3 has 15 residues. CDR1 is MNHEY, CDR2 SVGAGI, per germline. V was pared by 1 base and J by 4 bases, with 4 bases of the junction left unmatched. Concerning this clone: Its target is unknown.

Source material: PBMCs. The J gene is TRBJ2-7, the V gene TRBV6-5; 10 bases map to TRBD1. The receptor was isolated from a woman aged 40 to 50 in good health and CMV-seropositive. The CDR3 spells CASSYLDRGSYEQYF. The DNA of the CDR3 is TGTGCCAGCAGTTACTTGGACAGGGGGTCTTACGAGCAGTACTTC.